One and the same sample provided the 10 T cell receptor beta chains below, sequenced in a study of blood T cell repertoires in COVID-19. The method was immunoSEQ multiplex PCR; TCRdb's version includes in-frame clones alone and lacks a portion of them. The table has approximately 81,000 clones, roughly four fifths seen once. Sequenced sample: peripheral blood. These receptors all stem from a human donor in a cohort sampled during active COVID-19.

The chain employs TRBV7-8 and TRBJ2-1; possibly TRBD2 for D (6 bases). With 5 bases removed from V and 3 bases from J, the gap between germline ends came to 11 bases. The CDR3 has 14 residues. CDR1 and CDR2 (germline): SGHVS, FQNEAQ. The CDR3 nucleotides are TGTGCCAGCAGCCCCCGGGAGCGCTACAATGAGCAGTTCTTC. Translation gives CASSPRERYNEQFF.

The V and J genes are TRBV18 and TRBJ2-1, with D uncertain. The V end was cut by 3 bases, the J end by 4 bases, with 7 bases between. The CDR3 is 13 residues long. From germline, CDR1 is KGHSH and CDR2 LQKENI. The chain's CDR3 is CASSPNEYNEQFF. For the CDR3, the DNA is TGTGCCAGCTCACCGAACGAGTACAATGAGCAGTTCTTC.

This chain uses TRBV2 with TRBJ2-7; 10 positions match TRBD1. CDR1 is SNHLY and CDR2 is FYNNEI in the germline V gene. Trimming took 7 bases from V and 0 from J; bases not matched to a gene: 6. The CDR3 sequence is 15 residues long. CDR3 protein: CASTGQGTLSYEQYF. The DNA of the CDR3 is TGTGCCAGCACGGGACAGGGGACTCTCTCCTACGAGCAGTACTTC. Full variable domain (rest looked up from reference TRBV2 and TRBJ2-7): EPEVTQTPSHQVTQMGQEVILRCVPISNHLYFYWYRQILGQKVEFLVSFYNNEISEKSEIFDDQFSVERPDGSNFTLKIRSTKLEDSAMYFCASTGQGTLSYEQYFGPGTRLTVT.

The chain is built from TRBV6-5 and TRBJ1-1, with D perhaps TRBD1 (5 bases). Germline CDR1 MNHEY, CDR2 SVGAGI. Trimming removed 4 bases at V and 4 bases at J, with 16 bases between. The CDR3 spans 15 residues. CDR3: CASSSDWSGATEAFF. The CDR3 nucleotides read TGTGCCAGCAGTTCCGATTGGTCTGGGGCCACTGAAGCTTTCTTT.

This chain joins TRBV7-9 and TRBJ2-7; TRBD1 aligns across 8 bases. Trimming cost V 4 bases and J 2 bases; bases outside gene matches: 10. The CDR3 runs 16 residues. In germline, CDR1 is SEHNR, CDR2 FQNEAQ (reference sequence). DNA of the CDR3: TGTGCCAGCAGCTCAAGGGGACAGGAGCTAACCTACGAGCAGTACTTC. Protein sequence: CASSSRGQELTYEQYF.

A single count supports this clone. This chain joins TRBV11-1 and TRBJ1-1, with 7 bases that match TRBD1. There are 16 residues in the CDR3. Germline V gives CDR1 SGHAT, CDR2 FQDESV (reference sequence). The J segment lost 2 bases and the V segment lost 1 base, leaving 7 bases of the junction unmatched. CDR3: CASSLGEDRPNTEAFF. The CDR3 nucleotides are TGTGCCAGCAGCTTAGGGGAGGACAGGCCAAACACTGAAGCTTTCTTT.

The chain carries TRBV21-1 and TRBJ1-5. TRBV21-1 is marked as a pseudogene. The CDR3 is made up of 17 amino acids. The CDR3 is CASSLREGGRSNQPQHF. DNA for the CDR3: TGTGCCAGCAGCCTAAGGGAGGGAGGTCGTAGCAATCAGCCCCAGCATTTT.

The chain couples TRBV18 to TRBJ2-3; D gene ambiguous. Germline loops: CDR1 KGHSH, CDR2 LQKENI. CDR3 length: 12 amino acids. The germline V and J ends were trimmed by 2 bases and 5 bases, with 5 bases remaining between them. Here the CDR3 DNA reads TGTGCCAGCTCACCAACTGGAGATACGCAGTATTTT. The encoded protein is CASSPTGDTQYF.

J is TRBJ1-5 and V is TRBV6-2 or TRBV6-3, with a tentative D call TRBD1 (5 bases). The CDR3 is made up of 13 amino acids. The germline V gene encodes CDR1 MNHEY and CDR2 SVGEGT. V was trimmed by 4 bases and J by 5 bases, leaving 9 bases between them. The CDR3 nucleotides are TGTGCCAGCAGTTCCTGGGGGGATCAGCCCCAGCATTTT. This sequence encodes CASSSWGDQPQHF.

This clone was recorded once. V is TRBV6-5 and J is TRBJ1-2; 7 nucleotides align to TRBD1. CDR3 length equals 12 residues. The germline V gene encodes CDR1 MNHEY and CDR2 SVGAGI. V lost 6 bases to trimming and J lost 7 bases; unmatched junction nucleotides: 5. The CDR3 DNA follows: TGTGCCAGCAGATCCCGACAGGGTGGCTACACCTTC. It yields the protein CASRSRQGGYTF.